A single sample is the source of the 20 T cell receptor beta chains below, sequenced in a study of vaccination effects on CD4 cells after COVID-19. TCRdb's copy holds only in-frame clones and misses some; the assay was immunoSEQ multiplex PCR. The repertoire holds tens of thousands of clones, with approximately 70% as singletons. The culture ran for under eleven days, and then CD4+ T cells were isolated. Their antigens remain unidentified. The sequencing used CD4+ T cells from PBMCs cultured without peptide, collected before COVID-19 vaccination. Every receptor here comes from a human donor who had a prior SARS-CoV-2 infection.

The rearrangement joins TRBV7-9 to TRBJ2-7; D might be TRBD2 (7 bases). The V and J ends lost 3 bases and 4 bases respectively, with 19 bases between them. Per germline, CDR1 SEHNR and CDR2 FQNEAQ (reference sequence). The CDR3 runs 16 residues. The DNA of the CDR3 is TGTGCCAGCAGCTTGGGGGGGGGCAGGGCGCTATACGAGCAGTACTTC. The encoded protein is CASSLGGGRALYEQYF.

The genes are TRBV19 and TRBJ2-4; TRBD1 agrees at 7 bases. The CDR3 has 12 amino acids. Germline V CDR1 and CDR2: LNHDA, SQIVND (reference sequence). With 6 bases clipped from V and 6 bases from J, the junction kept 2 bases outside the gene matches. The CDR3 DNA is TGTGCCAGTAGCTGGACAGGAAACATTCAGTACTTC. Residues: CASSWTGNIQYF.

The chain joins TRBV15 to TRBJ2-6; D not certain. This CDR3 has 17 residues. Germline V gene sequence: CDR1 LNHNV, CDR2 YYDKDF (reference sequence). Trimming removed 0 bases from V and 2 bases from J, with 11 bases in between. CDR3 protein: CATSRDGLYTGANVLTF. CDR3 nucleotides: TGTGCCACCAGCAGAGATGGTTTATATACTGGGGCCAACGTCCTGACTTTC.

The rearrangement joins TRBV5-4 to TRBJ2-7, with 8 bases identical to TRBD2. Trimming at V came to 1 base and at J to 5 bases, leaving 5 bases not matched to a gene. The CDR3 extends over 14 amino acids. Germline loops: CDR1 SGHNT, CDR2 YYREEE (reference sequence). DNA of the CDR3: TGTGCCAGCAGCTTGCGGGAGGGGGTCCACGAGCAGTACTTC. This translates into CASSLREGVHEQYF.

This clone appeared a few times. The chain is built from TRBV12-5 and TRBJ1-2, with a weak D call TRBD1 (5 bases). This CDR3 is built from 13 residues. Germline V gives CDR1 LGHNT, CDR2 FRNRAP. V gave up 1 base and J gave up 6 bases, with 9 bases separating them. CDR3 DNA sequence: TGTGCTAGTGGTTTGGGCCAGGGAGATGGCTACACCTTC. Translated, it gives CASGLGQGDGYTF.

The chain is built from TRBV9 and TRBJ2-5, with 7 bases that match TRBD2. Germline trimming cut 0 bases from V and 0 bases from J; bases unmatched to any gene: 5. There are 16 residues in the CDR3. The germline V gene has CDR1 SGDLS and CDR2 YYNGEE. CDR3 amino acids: CASSVEVGGYQETQYF. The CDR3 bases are TGTGCCAGCAGCGTAGAAGTGGGGGGGTACCAAGAGACCCAGTACTTC. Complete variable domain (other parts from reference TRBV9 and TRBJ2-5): DSGVTQTPKHLITATGQRVTLRCSPRSGDLSVYWYQQSLDQGLQFLIQYYNGEERAKGNILERFSAQQFPDLHSELNLSSLELGDSALYFCASSVEVGGYQETQYFGPGTRLLVL.

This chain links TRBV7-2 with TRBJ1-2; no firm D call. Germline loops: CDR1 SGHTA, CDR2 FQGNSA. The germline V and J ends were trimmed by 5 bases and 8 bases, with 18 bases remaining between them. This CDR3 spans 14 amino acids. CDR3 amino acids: CASSANLSPEGYTF. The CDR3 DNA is TGTGCCAGCAGCGCCAATCTGTCCCCCGAGGGCTACACCTTC.

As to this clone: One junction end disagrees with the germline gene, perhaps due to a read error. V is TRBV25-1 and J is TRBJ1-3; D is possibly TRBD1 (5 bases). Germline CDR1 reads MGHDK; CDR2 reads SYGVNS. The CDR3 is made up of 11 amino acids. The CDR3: CASSEASPRDF. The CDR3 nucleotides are TGTGCCAGCAGTGAAGCCAGCCCCAGGGATTTT.

CDR3 in amino acids: CAGELAGVSSSPLHF. The CDR3 coding sequence is TGTGCCGGCGAATTGGCAGGGGTTAGTTCTTCACCCCTCCACTTT. The chain employs TRBV21-1 and TRBJ1-6; the D segment call TRBD1 is taken from the table without a DNA check. TRBV21-1 is shown as a pseudogene. The CDR3 is 15 amino acids.

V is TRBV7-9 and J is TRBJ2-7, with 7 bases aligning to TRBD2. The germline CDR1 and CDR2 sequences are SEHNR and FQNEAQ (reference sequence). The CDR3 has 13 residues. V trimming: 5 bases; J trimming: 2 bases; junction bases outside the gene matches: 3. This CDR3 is CASSHGTTYEQYF. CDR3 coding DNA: TGTGCCAGCAGCCACGGGACTACCTACGAGCAGTACTTC.

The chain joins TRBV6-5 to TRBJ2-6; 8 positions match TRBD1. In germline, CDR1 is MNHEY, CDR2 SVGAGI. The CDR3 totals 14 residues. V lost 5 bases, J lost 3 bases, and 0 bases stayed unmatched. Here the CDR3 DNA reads TGTGCCAGCAGTACAGGGGGTGGGGCCAACGTCCTGACTTTC. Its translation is CASSTGGGANVLTF.

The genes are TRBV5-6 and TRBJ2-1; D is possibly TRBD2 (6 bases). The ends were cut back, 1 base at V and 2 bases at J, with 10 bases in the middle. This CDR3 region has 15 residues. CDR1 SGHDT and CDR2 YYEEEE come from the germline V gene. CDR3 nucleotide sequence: TGTGCCAGCAGCTTGAGGGGCGGGGCCTACAATGAGCAGTTCTTC. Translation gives CASSLRGGAYNEQFF.

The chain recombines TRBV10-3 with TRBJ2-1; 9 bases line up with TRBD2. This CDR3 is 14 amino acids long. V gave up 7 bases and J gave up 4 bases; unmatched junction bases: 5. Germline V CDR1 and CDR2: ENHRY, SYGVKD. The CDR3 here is CAIKELAGYNEQFF. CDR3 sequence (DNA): TGTGCCATCAAGGAACTAGCGGGTTACAATGAGCAGTTCTTC.

The CDR3 region is CASRRGVSYEQYF. Written as DNA, the CDR3 is TGTGCCAGCAGGAGGGGGGTCTCCTACGAGCAGTACTTC. The chain employs TRBV6-5 and TRBJ2-7, with D perhaps given as TRBD1 or TRBD2 (6 bases each). The CDR3 has 13 amino acids. The germline V and J ends were trimmed by 6 bases and 0 bases, with 9 bases remaining between them. Germline lookup yields CDR1 MNHEY and CDR2 SVGAGI.

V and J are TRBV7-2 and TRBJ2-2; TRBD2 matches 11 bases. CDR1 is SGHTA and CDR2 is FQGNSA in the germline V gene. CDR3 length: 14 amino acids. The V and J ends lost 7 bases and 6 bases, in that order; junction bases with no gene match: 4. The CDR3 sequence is CASKLAGVSGELFF. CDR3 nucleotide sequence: TGTGCCAGCAAACTAGCGGGAGTTTCCGGGGAGCTGTTTTTT.

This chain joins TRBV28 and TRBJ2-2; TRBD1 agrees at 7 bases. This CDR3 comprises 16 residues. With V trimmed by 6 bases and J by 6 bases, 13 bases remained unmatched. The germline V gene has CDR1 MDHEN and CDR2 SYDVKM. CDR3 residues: CASRPLGGRDPGELFF. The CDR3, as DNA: TGTGCCAGCAGACCACTAGGGGGCCGGGACCCCGGGGAGCTGTTTTTT.

The CDR3 region has the DNA TGCAGTGCTAGCACCGGGCCCTTGATGTTCTTC. It yields the protein CSASTGPLMFF. The V gene is TRBV20-1, the J gene TRBJ2-1; D unclear. The CDR3 spans 11 residues. Germline CDR1 is DFQATT and CDR2 is SNEGSKA (reference sequence). Trimming shortened V by 3 bases and J by 15 bases, and 15 bases separated the two germline ends.

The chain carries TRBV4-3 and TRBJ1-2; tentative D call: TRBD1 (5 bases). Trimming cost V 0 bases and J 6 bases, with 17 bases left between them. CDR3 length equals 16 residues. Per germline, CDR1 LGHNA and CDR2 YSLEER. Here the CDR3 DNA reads TGCGCCAGCAGCCAAGATATCCCCCCAGGGCTCCATGGCTACACCTTC. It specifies CASSQDIPPGLHGYTF.

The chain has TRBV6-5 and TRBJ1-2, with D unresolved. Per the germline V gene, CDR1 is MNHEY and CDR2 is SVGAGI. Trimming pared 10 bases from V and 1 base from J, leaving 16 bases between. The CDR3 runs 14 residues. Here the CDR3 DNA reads TGTGCCATCGGCTCTAGCGGAGGTAACTATGGCTACACCTTC. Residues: CAIGSSGGNYGYTF.

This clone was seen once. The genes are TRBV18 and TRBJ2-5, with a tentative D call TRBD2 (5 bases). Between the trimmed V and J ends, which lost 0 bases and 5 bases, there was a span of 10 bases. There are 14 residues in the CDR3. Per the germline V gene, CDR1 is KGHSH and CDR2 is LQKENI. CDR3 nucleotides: TGTGCCAGCTCACCACCGTCTAGCCGGGAGACCCAGTACTTC. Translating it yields CASSPPSSRETQYF.